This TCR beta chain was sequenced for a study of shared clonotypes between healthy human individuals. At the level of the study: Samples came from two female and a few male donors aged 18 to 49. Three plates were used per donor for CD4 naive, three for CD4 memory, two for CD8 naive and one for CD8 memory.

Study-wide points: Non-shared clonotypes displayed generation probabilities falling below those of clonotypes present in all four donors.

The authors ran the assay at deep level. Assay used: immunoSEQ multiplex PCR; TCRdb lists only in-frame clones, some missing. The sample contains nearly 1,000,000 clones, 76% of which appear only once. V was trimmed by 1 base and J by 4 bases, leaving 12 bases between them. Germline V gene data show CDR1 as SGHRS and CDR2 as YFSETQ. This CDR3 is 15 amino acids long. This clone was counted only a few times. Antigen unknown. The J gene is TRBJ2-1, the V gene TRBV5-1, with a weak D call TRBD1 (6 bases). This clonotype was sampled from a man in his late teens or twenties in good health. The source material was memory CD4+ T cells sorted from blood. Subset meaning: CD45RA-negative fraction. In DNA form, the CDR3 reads TGCGCCAGCAGCTTGCTCGGGACACTTTACAATGAGCAGTTCTTC. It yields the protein CASSLLGTLYNEQFF.